This T cell receptor (beta chain) was identified during a study of T cells after yellow fever vaccination. As for the study in general: SMART-Seq v4 Ultra Low Input prepared the low-cell-number fractions.

Study-level results: One caveat is that FACS-sorted repertoires could contain abundant clonotypes contaminating from the bulk population.

TCRdb itself ran the 5' RACE reads through MiXCR, one entry per CDR3 protein. Seen here are approximately 600,000 distinct CDR3 sequences, approximately 13% observed once, and the top ten hold 14% to 15%. On this clonotype: Its target is unknown.

Germline lookup yields CDR1 LGHDT and CDR2 YNNKEL (reference sequence). The CDR3 spans 16 residues. V lost 4 bases to trimming and J lost 1 base; unmatched junction nucleotides: 9. The sequences come from PBMCs, collected on the day of the yellow fever booster vaccination. This chain connects TRBV3-1 to TRBJ2-5, with 7 bases lining up with TRBD1. This sequence was found in a man aged 25-40 years who received the YFV17D yellow fever vaccine. CDR3 DNA: TGTGCCAGCAGCCTCCGGGACAGCTACCTCCAAGAGACCCAGTACTTC. This gives the protein CASSLRDSYLQETQYF.